This T cell receptor (beta chain) was captured by sequencing in a study of shared clonotypes between healthy human individuals. Clones were sequenced by immunoSEQ multiplex PCR, and TCRdb holds only the in-frame ones, with some missing. The data hold roughly 1,000,000 clones, with approximately 80% observed a single time. The specimen was memory CD4+ T cells from PBMCs. Subset of the sample: CD45RA-negative fraction. The clonotype originates from a young man in good health. Some clones in this sample may be carry-over from other donors' samples.

The CDR3 coding sequence is TGTGCCAGCAGTGCGGGACTAGCGGGTTCCGCGGGTGAGCAGTTCTTC. Translation: CASSAGLAGSAGEQFF. The chain uses TRBV27 and TRBJ2-1; 12 bases line up with TRBD2. The trim removed 5 bases at V and 9 bases at J, leaving 11 bases unmatched. This CDR3 is 16 amino acids long. Germline assignment: CDR1 MNHEY and CDR2 SMNVEV (reference sequence).